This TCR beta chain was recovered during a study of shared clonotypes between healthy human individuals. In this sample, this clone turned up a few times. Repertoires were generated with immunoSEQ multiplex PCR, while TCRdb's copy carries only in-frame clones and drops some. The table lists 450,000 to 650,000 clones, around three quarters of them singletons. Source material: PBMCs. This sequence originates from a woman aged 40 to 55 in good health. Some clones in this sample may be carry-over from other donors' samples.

CDR3 in amino acids: CASSQYYLSSYNEQFF. CDR3 DNA sequence: TGTGCCAGCAGCCAATACTACCTGAGCTCCTACAATGAGCAGTTCTTC. J is TRBJ2-1 and V is TRBV14; the D is unclear. Trimming took 2 bases from V and 0 from J, leaving 11 bases between them. The CDR3 spans 16 residues. Germline CDR1 and CDR2: SGHDN and FVKESK.